This T cell receptor beta chain was documented in a study of T cells in Graves' hyperthyroidism and ophthalmopathy. The CDR3 totals 13 residues. Germline V gene lookup returns CDR1 SGHNT and CDR2 YYREEE (reference sequence). V was pared by 2 bases and J by 2 bases, with 8 bases between. From RNA transcripts, TCR beta CDR3 regions were amplified. The HTBI primer set served for first-round RT-PCR of the TCR CDR3. In TCRdb, the multiplex PCR reads were re-called with MiXCR into one record per CDR3 protein. This sample has 480,000 or so distinct CDR3 sequences; over 45% occur once, and the top ten carry about two fifths. Study-level results: Blood also showed most of the thyroid clonotypes that were expanded above 0.001. Classification by a 13 V-J model distinguished ophthalmopathy from stable hyperthyroidism.

Clinical symptoms, serum thyroxine, TRAb, thyroid ultrasound and orbital computed tomography informed diagnoses. In regard to this clonotype: Antigen specificity is unknown. This may be a read error, as it is one base from a much larger clone.

This clonotype was obtained from an adult woman with Graves' disease, either hyperthyroidism or ophthalmopathy (not recorded which). The V and J genes are TRBV5-4 and TRBJ2-7; D possibly corresponds to TRBD2 (5 bases). Input material: peripheral blood or thyroid tissue (not recorded which). The CDR3 loop is CASSLDGAYEQYF. CDR3 nucleotide sequence: TGTGCCAGCAGCTTAGACGGGGCCTACGAGCAGTACTTC.